The 29 T cell receptor beta chains in this list originate from one sample, sequenced in a study of blood T cells in healthy people across ages (dated by TCRdb to 2014 to 2015). The library was produced with 5' RACE. Instrument on record: Illumina HiSeq 2500. A second 7 to 11 cycle PCR used a sample-barcoded 5' primer and a J-beta primer mix. TCRdb reran the public reads through fastp at Q25 and MiXCR, keeping productive beta chains. Rows are unified per CDR3 protein, each entry keeping the most common DNA and genes. This sample lists about 1.5 million distinct CDR3 sequences; approximately 43% were detected once. The ten largest clones take up about 4% of the sample. The sample was blood. The receptor set was obtained from a woman aged 18 to 35 in good health.

The rearrangement uses TRBV6-1 and TRBJ2-5; 11 bases are shared with TRBD2. The CDR3 spans 15 residues. Germline-derived CDR1 and CDR2 are MNHNS and SASEGT. With V trimmed by 4 bases and J by 5 bases, 6 bases remained unmatched. DNA for the CDR3: TGTGCCAGCAGTGGGGTTAGCGGGGGGGTGGAGACCCAGTACTTC. Translated, it gives CASSGVSGGVETQYF.

This clonotype was seen a handful of times. This chain connects TRBV4-3 to TRBJ1-1; D possibly corresponds to TRBD1 (5 bases). The V gene's germline CDR1 is LGHNA and CDR2 YSLEER. Trimming took 3 bases from V and 2 from J, leaving 10 bases between them. The CDR3 contains 14 residues. This CDR3 is CASSHQQENTEAFF. The CDR3 DNA follows: TGCGCCAGCAGCCACCAACAGGAAAACACTGAAGCTTTCTTT.

This clonotype was observed a handful of times. The chain is built from TRBV20-1 and TRBJ2-1; D may be TRBD1 (5 bases). With 3 bases removed from V and 3 bases from J, the gap between germline ends came to 9 bases. The germline V gene encodes CDR1 DFQATT and CDR2 SNEGSKA (reference sequence). This CDR3 has 13 amino acids. The CDR3 DNA reads TGCAGTGCTAGTTTAGGGGTCTACAATGAGCAGTTCTTC. This translates into CSASLGVYNEQFF.

This clonotype was detected only once. The chain joins TRBV9 to TRBJ2-3, with D possibly TRBD1 on 6 matching bases. The V gene lost 0 bases and the J gene lost 0 bases, with 14 bases spanning the gap. The CDR3 contains 17 residues. The germline gives CDR1 SGDLS, CDR2 YYNGEE. CDR3 amino acids: CASSVAWGQGSTDTQYF. CDR3 coding DNA: TGTGCCAGCAGCGTAGCTTGGGGACAAGGAAGCACAGATACGCAGTATTTT.

This clonotype was detected only a few times. V is TRBV30 and J is TRBJ1-5, with D possibly matching TRBD1 (5 bases). The CDR3 runs 14 residues. CDR1 is GTSNPN and CDR2 is SVGIG in the germline V gene (reference sequence). V gave up 2 bases and J gave up 0 bases, with 8 bases separating them. CDR3 coding DNA: TGTGCCTGGAGTCAGGGCGCTAGCAATCAGCCCCAGCATTTT. This encodes CAWSQGASNQPQHF.

This clonotype was detected a few times. V and J are TRBV4-1 and TRBJ1-4, with 8 bases aligning to TRBD1. This CDR3 is built from 15 residues. The trim removed 4 bases at V and 8 bases at J, leaving 9 bases unmatched. Germline V gene data show CDR1 as MGHRA and CDR2 as YSYEKL. CDR3 sequence reads: CASSRSGGLAEKLFF. DNA for the CDR3: TGCGCCAGCAGCCGCTCAGGGGGCTTGGCGGAAAAACTGTTTTTT.

The genes are TRBV7-3 and TRBJ2-3; 9 bases are shared with TRBD1. The CDR3 is 15 amino acids. The germline CDR1 and CDR2 sequences are SGHTA and FQGTGA. J lost 5 bases, V lost 5 bases, and 8 bases had no gene match. CDR3 protein: CASSPSQGAVDTQYF. The CDR3, as DNA: TGTGCCAGCAGCCCATCACAGGGGGCGGTAGATACGCAGTATTTT.

This chain joins TRBV28 and TRBJ2-1; 10 nucleotides agree with TRBD2. The trim removed 5 bases at V and 3 bases at J, leaving 7 bases unmatched. The CDR3 extends over 16 amino acids. Germline lookup yields CDR1 MDHEN and CDR2 SYDVKM. CDR3 nucleotide sequence: TGTGCCAGCAGTGGCCTTAGCGGGGGGATCTACAATGAGCAGTTCTTC. Protein: CASSGLSGGIYNEQFF.

In DNA form, the CDR3 reads TGCGCCAGCAGAGTGACAGCGGGAGAACACAATGAGCAGTTCTTC. Amino acids: CASRVTAGEHNEQFF. The J gene is TRBJ2-1, the V gene TRBV5-1, with 8 bases identical to TRBD2. The germline V gene has CDR1 SGHRS and CDR2 YFSETQ. V shed 5 bases, J shed 5 bases, and the junction held 9 bases outside the gene matches. This CDR3 has 15 residues.

V is TRBV4-1 and J is TRBJ1-1; D gene ambiguous. The CDR3 sequence is 14 residues long. CDR1 MGHRA and CDR2 YSYEKL come from the germline V gene. Trimming cost V 1 base and J 4 bases, with 10 bases left between them. Written as DNA, the CDR3 is TGCGCCAGCAGCCAAGTTATCCGGGGCACTGAAGCTTTCTTT. Translation gives CASSQVIRGTEAFF.

This clonotype showed up just a few times. This rearrangement joins TRBV12-3 or TRBV12-4 to TRBJ1-2; TRBD1 aligns across 7 bases. The CDR3 runs 15 residues. V dropped 0 bases and J dropped 4; count of bases not matched to a gene: 5. CDR3 residues: CASSLAKGGGYGYTF. The CDR3 nucleotides are TGTGCCAGCAGTTTAGCTAAAGGGGGCGGCTATGGCTACACCTTC.

V and J are TRBV6-5 and TRBJ1-4; possible D gene TRBD1, 5 bases. With 0 bases removed from V and 3 bases from J, the gap between germline ends came to 8 bases. The CDR3 consists of 15 residues. The V gene's germline CDR1 is MNHEY and CDR2 SVGAGI. CDR3 amino acids: CASSYSGTANEKLFF. CDR3 DNA sequence: TGTGCCAGCAGTTACTCGGGGACGGCTAATGAAAAACTGTTTTTT.

The sample holds a few counts of this clonotype. The rearrangement joins TRBV7-8 to TRBJ2-5; D may correspond to TRBD1 or TRBD2 (5 bases each). The V gene's germline CDR1 is SGHVS and CDR2 FQNEAQ. The V gene lost 1 base and the J gene lost 2 bases, with 14 bases spanning the gap. The CDR3 covers 16 residues. CDR3: CASSLVSGPRQETQYF. The CDR3 nucleotides read TGTGCCAGCAGCTTAGTTTCGGGACCCAGGCAAGAGACCCAGTACTTC.

This clonotype was seen only once. This chain joins TRBV15 and TRBJ2-5, with 7 positions matching TRBD2. CDR1 is LNHNV, CDR2 YYDKDF, per germline (reference sequence). The trim removed 5 bases at V and 5 bases at J, leaving 11 bases unmatched. This CDR3 is 15 amino acids long. The CDR3 region is CATSLRLASHETQYF. CDR3 coding DNA: TGTGCCACCAGCTTACGACTAGCTTCCCACGAGACCCAGTACTTC.

J is TRBJ1-6 and V is TRBV19; D not certain. V was clipped by 6 bases and J by 9 bases, with 15 bases between them. The CDR3 extends over 14 amino acids. Germline V gene lookup returns CDR1 LNHDA and CDR2 SQIVND (reference sequence). CDR3 amino acids: CASRPTHGGSPLHF. CDR3 sequence (DNA): TGTGCCAGTAGGCCGACTCATGGTGGTTCACCCCTCCACTTT.

V is TRBV27 and J is TRBJ2-7; D is unresolved. The CDR3 length is 15 residues. Germline lookup yields CDR1 MNHEY and CDR2 SMNVEV (reference sequence). Trimming took off 0 bases at V and 2 bases at J, with 11 bases between the two ends. The CDR3 is CASSLSLRLAYEQYF. The DNA of the CDR3 is TGTGCCAGCAGTTTATCGTTGCGGTTGGCCTACGAGCAGTACTTC.

The chain links TRBV5-1 to TRBJ2-3, with D possibly matching TRBD2 (5 bases). Per germline, CDR1 SGHRS and CDR2 YFSETQ. Trimming pared 0 bases from V and 5 bases from J, leaving 16 bases between. This CDR3 has 16 residues. The CDR3 region is CASSLGGWAEGDTQYF. The CDR3 DNA reads TGCGCCAGCAGCTTGGGAGGATGGGCAGAGGGAGATACGCAGTATTTT. Based on the CDR3 plus reference TRBV5-1 and TRBJ2-3, the full variable domain is KAGVTQTPRYLIKTRGQQVTLSCSPISGHRSVSWYQQTPGQGLQFLFEYFSETQRNKGNFPGRFSGRQFSNSRSEMNVSTLELGDSALYLCASSLGGWAEGDTQYFGPGTRLTVL.

Only a few counts were recorded for this clonotype. DNA for the CDR3: TGTGCCAGCAGCAGACACGGGAGGAGTAACATTCAGTACTTC. Amino acids: CASSRHGRSNIQYF. The gene calls are TRBV7-2 and TRBJ2-4; 7 bases line up with TRBD2. The CDR3 has 14 residues. CDR1 and CDR2 from the germline V gene are SGHTA and FQGNSA. The junction had 8 bases not matched to a gene; V was cut back by 5 bases and J by 7 bases.

The chain carries TRBV7-2 and TRBJ2-5, with TRBD1 identical over 10 bases. From germline, CDR1 is SGHTA and CDR2 FQGNSA. The V and J ends lost 2 bases and 11 bases, in that order; junction bases with no gene match: 8. The length of the CDR3 is 14 residues. CDR3 loop: CASSLYGTGVEQYF. CDR3 nucleotides: TGTGCCAGCAGCTTATACGGGACAGGGGTAGAGCAGTACTTC. The full variable domain, with the rest looked up from reference TRBV7-2 and TRBJ2-5, is GAGVSQSPSNKVTEKGKDVELRCDPISGHTALYWYRQSLGQGLEFLIYFQGNSAPDKSGLPSDRFSAERTGGSVSTLTIQRTQQEDSAVYLCASSLYGTGVEQYFGPGTRLLVL.

The chain uses TRBV9 and TRBJ2-5; no definite D call. The CDR3 has 13 residues. Between the trimmed V and J ends, which lost 2 bases and 2 bases, there was a span of 7 bases. Germline V gives CDR1 SGDLS, CDR2 YYNGEE. This CDR3 is CASSVAWQETQYF. For the CDR3, the DNA is TGTGCCAGCAGCGTGGCTTGGCAAGAGACCCAGTACTTC.

This clonotype was seen just once. The chain carries TRBV30 and TRBJ1-5; D uncertain. The V gene's germline CDR1 is GTSNPN and CDR2 SVGIG (reference sequence). The CDR3 totals 13 residues. V dropped 8 bases and J dropped 6 bases, with 17 bases sitting between them. The CDR3 sequence: CAGSITYGQPQHF. The CDR3 DNA is TGTGCCGGCTCAATTACCTACGGTCAGCCCCAGCATTTT.

This CDR3 reads CASSQEALRSYNEQFF. The CDR3 nucleotides read TGCGCCAGCAGCCAAGAGGCACTACGCTCCTACAATGAGCAGTTCTTC. This chain links TRBV4-3 with TRBJ2-1; the D is unclear. This CDR3 comprises 16 residues. V was trimmed by 0 bases and J by 0 bases, leaving 9 bases between them. Germline V gene data show CDR1 as LGHNA and CDR2 as YSLEER.

A remark on this clonotype: A much larger clone is a single base away; this may be a read error. The rearrangement uses TRBV12-3 or TRBV12-4 and TRBJ2-3, with 9 bases aligning to TRBD1. CDR3 length: 19 residues. The CDR3 region is CASRPTGGGSHSSTDTQSF. For the CDR3, the DNA is TGTGCCAGCAGGCCCACAGGGGGCGGTTCCCACTCTAGCACAGATACGCAGTCTTTT.

This clonotype has only a few counts. Here the CDR3 DNA reads TGTGCCAGCAGCCCGGGGACGACTAATGAAAAACTGTTTTTT. Protein sequence: CASSPGTTNEKLFF. The chain uses TRBV7-2 and TRBJ1-4; maybe TRBD1 (5 bases). The length of the CDR3 is 14 residues. V lost 5 bases and J lost 2, with 9 bases in between. Germline CDR1 is SGHTA and CDR2 is FQGNSA. Supplemented by reference TRBV7-2 and TRBJ1-4, the full variable domain reads GAGVSQSPSNKVTEKGKDVELRCDPISGHTALYWYRQSLGQGLEFLIYFQGNSAPDKSGLPSDRFSAERTGGSVSTLTIQRTQQEDSAVYLCASSPGTTNEKLFFGSGTQLSVL.

The V call is TRBV9, the J call TRBJ2-6, with 9 positions matching TRBD1. V lost 3 bases, J lost 0 bases, and 4 bases stayed unmatched. This CDR3 region has 17 residues. Per the germline V gene, CDR1 is SGDLS and CDR2 is YYNGEE. In nucleotides, the CDR3 is TGTGCCAGCAGCGCCCGGGACAGGGCCTCTGGGGCCAACGTCCTGACTTTC. It yields the protein CASSARDRASGANVLTF.

This clonotype was observed at least ten times. The V gene is TRBV4-1, the J gene TRBJ2-7; D gene unclear. V lost 1 base to trimming and J lost 3 bases, with 4 bases between them. Germline V gene sequence: CDR1 MGHRA, CDR2 YSYEKL. The CDR3 has 12 residues. The CDR3 region is CASSQGLYEQYF. In DNA form, the CDR3 reads TGCGCCAGCAGCCAAGGGCTCTACGAGCAGTACTTC.

In this sample, this clonotype turned up many times. CDR3 coding DNA: TGTGCCAGCAGCTTGATGGACAGGGGTTCCTACAATGAGCAGTTCTTC. Protein sequence: CASSLMDRGSYNEQFF. The chain joins TRBV7-9 to TRBJ2-1, with 9 positions matching TRBD1. Per germline, CDR1 SEHNR and CDR2 FQNEAQ (reference sequence). With V trimmed by 3 bases and J by 1 base, 4 bases remained unmatched. The CDR3 is 16 amino acids.

This chain connects TRBV3-1 to TRBJ1-1; TRBD1 matches 8 bases. V lost 6 bases to trimming and J lost 3 bases; unmatched junction nucleotides: 6. This CDR3 is built from 14 residues. Germline values: CDR1 LGHDT, CDR2 YNNKEL (reference sequence). Here the CDR3 DNA reads TGTGCCAGCAGTCGGACAGGGAAAGACACTGAAGCTTTCTTT. Translating it yields CASSRTGKDTEAFF.

The chain joins TRBV7-2 to TRBJ2-7, with D perhaps TRBD2 (7 bases). Germline V gives CDR1 SGHTA, CDR2 FQGNSA. CDR3 length equals 16 residues. V dropped 1 base and J dropped 2 bases, with 15 bases sitting between them. CDR3 in amino acids: CASSLVGGGTPYEQYF. CDR3 nucleotides: TGTGCCAGCAGCTTAGTTGGCGGGGGCACACCCTACGAGCAGTACTTC.